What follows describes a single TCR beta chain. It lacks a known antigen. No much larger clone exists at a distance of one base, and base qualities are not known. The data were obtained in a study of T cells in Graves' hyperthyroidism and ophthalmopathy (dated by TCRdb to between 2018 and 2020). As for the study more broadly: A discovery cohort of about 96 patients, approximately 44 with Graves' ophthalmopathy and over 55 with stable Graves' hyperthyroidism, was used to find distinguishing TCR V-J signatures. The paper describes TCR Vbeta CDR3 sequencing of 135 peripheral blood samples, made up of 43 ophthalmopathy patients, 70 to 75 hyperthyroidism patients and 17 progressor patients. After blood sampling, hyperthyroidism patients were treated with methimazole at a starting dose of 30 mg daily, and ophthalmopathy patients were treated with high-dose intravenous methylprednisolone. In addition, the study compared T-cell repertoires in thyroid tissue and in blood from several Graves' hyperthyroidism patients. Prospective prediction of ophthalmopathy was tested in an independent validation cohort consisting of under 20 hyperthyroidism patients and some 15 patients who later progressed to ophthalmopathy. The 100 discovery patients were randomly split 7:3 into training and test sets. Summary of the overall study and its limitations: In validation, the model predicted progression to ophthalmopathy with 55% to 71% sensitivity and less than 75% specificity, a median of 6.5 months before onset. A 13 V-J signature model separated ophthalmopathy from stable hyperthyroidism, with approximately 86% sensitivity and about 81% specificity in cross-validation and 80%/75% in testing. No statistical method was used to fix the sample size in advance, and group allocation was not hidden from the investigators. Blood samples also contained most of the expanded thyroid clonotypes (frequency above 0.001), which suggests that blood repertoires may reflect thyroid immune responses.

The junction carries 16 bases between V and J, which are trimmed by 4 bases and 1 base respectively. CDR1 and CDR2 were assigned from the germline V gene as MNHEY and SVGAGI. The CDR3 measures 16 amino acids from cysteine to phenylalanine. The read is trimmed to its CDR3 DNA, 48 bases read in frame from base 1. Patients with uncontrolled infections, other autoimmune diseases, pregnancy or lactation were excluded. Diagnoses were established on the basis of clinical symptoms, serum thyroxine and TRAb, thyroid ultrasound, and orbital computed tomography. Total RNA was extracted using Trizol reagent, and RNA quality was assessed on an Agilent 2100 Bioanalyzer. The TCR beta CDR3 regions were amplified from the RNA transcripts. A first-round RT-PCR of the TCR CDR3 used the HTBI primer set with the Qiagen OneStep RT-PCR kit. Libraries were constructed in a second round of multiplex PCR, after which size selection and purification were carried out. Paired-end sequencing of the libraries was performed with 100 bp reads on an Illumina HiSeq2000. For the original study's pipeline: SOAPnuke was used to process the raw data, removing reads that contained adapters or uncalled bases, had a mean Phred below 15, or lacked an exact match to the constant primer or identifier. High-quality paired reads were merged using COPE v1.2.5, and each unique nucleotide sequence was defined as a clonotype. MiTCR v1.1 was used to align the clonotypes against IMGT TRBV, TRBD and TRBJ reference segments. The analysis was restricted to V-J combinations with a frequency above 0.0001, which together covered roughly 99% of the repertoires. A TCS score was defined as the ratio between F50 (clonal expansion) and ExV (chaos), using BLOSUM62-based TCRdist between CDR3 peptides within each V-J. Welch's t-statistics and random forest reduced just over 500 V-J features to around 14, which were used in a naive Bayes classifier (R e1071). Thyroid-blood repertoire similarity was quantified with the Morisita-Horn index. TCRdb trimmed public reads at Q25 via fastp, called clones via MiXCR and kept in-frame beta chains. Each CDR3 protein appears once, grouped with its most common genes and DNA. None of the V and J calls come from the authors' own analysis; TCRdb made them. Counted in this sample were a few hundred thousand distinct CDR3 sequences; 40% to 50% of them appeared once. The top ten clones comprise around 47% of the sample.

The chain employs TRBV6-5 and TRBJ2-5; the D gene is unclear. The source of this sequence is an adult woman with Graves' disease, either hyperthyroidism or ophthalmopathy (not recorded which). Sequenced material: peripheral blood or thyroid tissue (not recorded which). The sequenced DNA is TGTGCCAGCAGTTCGCCACCCCCGGCCATCCAAGAGACCCAGTACTTC. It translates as CASSSPPPAIQETQYF.